The clone carrying this TCR beta chain was seen only a few times. Its target is not known. The entry originates in a study of beta chain features in type 1 diabetes. Study-wide results and caveats: A moderate, significant TCRB CDR3 shortening appeared in type 1 diabetes across four CD4+ subsets.

The J segment lost 3 bases and the V segment lost 0 bases, leaving 4 bases of the junction unmatched. This CDR3 comprises 15 residues. Per the germline V gene, CDR1 is SGHTA and CDR2 is FQGNSA. Expressed TCRB transcripts were sequenced, since all the RNA that had been isolated was reverse transcribed. Profiling relied on immunoSEQ multiplex PCR, and the TCRdb table lists in-frame clones only, not all of them. The data hold about 300,000 clones, with 7.5% to 9.5% observed a single time. Sequenced: central memory CD4+ T cells from blood. The TCR was taken from a woman between 18 and 29 years old in good health. J is TRBJ2-7 and V is TRBV7-2; 8 nucleotides align to TRBD2. CDR3 coding DNA: TGTGCCAGCAGCTTAGCGGCGGGGGGTCTCTACGAGCAGTACTTC. Translated: CASSLAAGGLYEQYF.